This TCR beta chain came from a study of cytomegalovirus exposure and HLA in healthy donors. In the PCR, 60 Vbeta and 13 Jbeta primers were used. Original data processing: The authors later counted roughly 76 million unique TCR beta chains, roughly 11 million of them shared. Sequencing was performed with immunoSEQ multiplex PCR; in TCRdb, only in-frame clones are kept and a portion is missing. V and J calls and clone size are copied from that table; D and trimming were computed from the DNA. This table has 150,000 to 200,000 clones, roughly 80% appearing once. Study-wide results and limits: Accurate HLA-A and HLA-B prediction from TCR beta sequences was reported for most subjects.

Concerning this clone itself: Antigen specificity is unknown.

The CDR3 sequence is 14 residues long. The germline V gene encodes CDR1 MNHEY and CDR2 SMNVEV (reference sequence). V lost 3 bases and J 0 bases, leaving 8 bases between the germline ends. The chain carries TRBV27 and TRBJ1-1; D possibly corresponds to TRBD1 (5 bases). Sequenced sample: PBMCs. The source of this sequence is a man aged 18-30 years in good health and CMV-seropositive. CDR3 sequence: CASSFRQMNTEAFF. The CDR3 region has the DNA TGTGCCAGCAGTTTCCGACAGATGAACACTGAAGCTTTCTTT.